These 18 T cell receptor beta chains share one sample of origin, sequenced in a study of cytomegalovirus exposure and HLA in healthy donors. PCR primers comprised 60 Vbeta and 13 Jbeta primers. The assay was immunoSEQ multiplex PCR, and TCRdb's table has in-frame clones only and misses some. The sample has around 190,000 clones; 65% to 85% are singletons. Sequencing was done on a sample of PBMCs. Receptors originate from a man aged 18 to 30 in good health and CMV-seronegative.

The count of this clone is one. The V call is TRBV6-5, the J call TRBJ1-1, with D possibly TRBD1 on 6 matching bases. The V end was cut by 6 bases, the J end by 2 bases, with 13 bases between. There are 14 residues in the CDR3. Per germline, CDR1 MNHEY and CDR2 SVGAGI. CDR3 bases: TGTGCCAGCAGACCACGGGACACTAACACTGAAGCTTTCTTT. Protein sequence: CASRPRDTNTEAFF.

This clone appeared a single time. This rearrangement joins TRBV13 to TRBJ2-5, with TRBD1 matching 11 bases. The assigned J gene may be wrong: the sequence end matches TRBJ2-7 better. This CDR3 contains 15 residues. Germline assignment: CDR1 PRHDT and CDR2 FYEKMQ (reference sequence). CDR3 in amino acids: CASSGPGTGGYEQYF. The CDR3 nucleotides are TGTGCCAGCAGTGGACCCGGGACAGGGGGCTACGAGCAGTACTTC.

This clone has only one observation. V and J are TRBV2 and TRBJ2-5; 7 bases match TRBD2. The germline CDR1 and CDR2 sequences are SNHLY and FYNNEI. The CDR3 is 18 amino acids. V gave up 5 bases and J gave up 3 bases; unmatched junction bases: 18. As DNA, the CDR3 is TGTGCCAGCAGTTCCCCAAGGGGTCCTACTAGCGAAAAAGAGACCCAGTACTTC. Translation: CASSSPRGPTSEKETQYF.

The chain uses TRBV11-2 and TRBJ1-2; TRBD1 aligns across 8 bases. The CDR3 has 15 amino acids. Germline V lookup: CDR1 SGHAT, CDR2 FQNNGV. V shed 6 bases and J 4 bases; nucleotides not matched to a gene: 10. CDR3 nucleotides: TGTGCCAGCAGAACCAGGGGGCAGGGAGGCTATGGCTACACCTTC. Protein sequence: CASRTRGQGGYGYTF.

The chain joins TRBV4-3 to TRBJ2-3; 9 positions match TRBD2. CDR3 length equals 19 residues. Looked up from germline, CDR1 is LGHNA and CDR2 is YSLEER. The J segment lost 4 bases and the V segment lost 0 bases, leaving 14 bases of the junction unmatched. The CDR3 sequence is CASSQETFAAGGPPDTQYF. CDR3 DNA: TGCGCCAGCAGCCAAGAGACGTTCGCGGCGGGAGGGCCCCCAGATACGCAGTATTTT.

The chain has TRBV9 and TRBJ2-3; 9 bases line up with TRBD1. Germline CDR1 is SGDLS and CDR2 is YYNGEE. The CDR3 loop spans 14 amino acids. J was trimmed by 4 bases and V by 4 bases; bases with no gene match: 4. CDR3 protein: CASSHGQGSDTQYF. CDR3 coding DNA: TGTGCCAGCAGCCATGGACAGGGGTCAGATACGCAGTATTTT.

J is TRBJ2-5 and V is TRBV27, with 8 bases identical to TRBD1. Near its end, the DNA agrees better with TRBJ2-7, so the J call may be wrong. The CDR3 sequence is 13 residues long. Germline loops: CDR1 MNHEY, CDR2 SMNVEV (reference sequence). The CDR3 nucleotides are TGTGCCACAACTCCCCAGGGGGCTGACGAGCAGTACTTC. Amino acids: CATTPQGADEQYF.

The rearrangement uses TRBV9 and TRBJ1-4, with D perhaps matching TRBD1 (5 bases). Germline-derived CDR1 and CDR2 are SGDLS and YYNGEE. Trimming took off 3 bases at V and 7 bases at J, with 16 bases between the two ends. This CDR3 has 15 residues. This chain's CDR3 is CASSAGGGGGEKLFF. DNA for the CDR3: TGTGCCAGCAGCGCGGGGGGGGGAGGTGGTGAAAAACTGTTTTTT.

For the CDR3, the DNA is TGTGCCAGCAGTCTTGGGCCCACAGATACGCAGTATTTT. Translating it yields CASSLGPTDTQYF. This chain uses TRBV7-3 with TRBJ2-3; unclear D gene. V lost 6 bases to trimming and J lost 2 bases, with 9 bases between them. Germline CDR1 SGHTA, CDR2 FQGTGA. CDR3 size: 13 residues.

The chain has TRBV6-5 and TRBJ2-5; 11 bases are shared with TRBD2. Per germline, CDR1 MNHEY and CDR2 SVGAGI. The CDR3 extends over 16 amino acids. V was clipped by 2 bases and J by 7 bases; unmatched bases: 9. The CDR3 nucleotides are TGTGCCAGCAGTTACATCCTAGCGGGGGGATTTGGGACCCAGTACTTC. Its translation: CASSYILAGGFGTQYF.

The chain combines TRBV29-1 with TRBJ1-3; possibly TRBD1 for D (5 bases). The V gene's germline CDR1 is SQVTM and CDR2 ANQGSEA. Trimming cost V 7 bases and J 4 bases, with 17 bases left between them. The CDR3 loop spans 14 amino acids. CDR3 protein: CSAMLGARGNTIYF. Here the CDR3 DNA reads TGCAGCGCCATGCTAGGGGCCAGAGGAAACACCATATATTTT.

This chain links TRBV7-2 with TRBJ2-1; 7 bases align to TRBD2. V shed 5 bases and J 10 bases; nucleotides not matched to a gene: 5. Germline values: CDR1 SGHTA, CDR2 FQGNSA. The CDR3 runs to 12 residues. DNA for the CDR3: TGTGCCAGCAGCGGCGGGAGCGGCGAGCAGTTCTTC. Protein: CASSGGSGEQFF.

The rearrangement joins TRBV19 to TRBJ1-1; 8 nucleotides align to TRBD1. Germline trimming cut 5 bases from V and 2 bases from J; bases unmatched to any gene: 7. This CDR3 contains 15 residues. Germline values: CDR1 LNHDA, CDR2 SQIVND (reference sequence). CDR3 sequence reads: CASSARTGSNTEAFF. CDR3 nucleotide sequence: TGTGCCAGTAGTGCCCGGACAGGGTCAAACACTGAAGCTTTCTTT.

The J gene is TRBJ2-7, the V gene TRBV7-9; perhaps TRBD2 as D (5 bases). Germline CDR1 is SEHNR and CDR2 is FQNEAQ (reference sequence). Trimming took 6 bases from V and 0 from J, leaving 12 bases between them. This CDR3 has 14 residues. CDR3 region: CASSFTGSSYEQYF. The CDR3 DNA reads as TGTGCCAGCAGTTTCACGGGGAGCTCCTACGAGCAGTACTTC.

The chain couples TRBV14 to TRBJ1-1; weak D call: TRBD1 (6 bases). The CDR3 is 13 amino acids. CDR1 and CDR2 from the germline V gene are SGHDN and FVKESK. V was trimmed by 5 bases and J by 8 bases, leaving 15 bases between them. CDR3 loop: CASSMVGATEAFF. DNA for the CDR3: TGTGCCAGCAGCATGGTGGGGGCGACCGAAGCTTTCTTT.

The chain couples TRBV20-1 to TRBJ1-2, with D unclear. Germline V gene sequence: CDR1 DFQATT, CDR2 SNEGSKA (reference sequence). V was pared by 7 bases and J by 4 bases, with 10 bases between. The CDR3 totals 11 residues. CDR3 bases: TGCAGTGTTAGCGCGGTCTATGGCTACACCTTC. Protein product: CSVSAVYGYTF.

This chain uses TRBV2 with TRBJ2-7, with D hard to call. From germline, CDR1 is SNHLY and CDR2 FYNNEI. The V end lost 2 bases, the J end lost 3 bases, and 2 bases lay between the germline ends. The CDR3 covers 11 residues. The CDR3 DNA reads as TGTGCCAGCAGTGAATACTACGAGCAGTACTTC. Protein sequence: CASSEYYEQYF.

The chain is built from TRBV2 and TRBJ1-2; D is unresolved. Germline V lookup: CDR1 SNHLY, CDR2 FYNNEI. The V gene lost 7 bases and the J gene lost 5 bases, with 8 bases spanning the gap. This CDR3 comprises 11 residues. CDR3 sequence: CASMEEYGYTF. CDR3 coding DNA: TGTGCCAGCATGGAGGAGTATGGCTACACCTTC.